This T cell receptor (beta chain) was documented in a study of blood T cell repertoires in COVID-19. Study in general: Samples taken during acute and convalescent COVID-19 were collected in the United States, Italy and Spain. The analysed material was cDNA or gDNA that came from T cells, B-cell-depleted T cells, or PBMCs.

The data were produced by immunoSEQ multiplex PCR, yet TCRdb's version contains in-frame clones alone and is incomplete. The table lists 390,000 or so clones, roughly nine tenths of them singletons. Turning to this clone: Other DNA sequences in this specimen translate into the identical CDR3.

After removal of 4 bases from V and 2 bases from J, the junction contained 2 bases not matched to a gene. This CDR3 is built from 13 residues. From germline, CDR1 is SGHRS and CDR2 YFSETQ. All recovered Cohort 3 donors got two negative PCRs, got clearance, or saw symptom resolution. The sample consisted of PBMCs or T cells enriched from blood (not recorded which). The chain has TRBV5-1 and TRBJ2-7, with 8 bases identical to TRBD1. The clonotype comes from a man between 18 and 29 years old who had recovered from COVID-19. CDR3 protein: CASSPQGAYEQYF. Here the CDR3 DNA reads TGCGCCAGCAGCCCACAGGGGGCCTACGAGCAGTACTTC.